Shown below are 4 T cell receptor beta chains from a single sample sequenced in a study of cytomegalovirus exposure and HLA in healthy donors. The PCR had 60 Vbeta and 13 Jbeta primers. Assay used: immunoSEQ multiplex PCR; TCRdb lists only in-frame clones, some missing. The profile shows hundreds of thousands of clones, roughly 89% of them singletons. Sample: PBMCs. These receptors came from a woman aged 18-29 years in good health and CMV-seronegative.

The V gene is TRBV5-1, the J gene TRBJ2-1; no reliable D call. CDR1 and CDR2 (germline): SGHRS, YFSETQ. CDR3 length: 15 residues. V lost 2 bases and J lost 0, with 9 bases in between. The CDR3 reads CASSFDGFSYNEQFF. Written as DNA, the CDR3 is TGCGCCAGCAGCTTCGACGGGTTCTCCTACAATGAGCAGTTCTTC.

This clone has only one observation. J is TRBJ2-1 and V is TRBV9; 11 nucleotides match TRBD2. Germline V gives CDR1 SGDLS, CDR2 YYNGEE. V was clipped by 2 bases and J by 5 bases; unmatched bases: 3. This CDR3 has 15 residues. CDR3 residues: CASSVRLAGNNEQFF. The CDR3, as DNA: TGTGCCAGCAGCGTCCGACTAGCGGGGAACAATGAGCAGTTCTTC. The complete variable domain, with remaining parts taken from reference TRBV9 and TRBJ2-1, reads DSGVTQTPKHLITATGQRVTLRCSPRSGDLSVYWYQQSLDQGLQFLIQYYNGEERAKGNILERFSAQQFPDLHSELNLSSLELGDSALYFCASSVRLAGNNEQFFGPGTRLTVL.

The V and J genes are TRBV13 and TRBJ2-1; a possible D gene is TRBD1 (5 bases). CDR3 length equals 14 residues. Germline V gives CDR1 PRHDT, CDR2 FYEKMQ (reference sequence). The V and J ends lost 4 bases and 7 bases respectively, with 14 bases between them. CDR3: CASSSPTEINEQFF. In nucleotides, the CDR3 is TGTGCCAGCAGCTCCCCGACAGAAATTAATGAGCAGTTCTTC.

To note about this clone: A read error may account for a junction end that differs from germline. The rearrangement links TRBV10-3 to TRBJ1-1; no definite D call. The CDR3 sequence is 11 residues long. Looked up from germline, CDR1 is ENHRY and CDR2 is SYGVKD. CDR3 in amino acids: CATPSGVEAFF. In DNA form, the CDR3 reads TGCGCCACTCCCTCCGGAGTTGAAGCTTTCTTT.